This T cell receptor (beta chain) was recorded in a study of blood T cell dynamics during melanoma immunotherapy. Clones were sequenced by immunoSEQ multiplex PCR, and TCRdb holds only the in-frame ones, with some missing. The data contain tens of thousands of clones, nearly 90% of them singletons. Between the trimmed V and J ends, which lost 4 bases and 2 bases, there was a span of 9 bases. The CDR3 loop spans 13 amino acids. CDR1 and CDR2 from the germline V gene are MNHEY and SVGAGI. Time point defined: pre-treatment baseline. Blood was drawn before treatment and at week 3 after checkpoint blockade. Response was assessed by RECIST 1.1 at 12 weeks, except a couple of rapid progressors. Patients had no prior systemic cancer treatment, immunosuppressants or other active cancers.

Source: blood, taken from a patient treated with checkpoint blockade. This chain connects TRBV6-5 to TRBJ2-7; D perhaps matches TRBD1 (6 bases). The clonotype was recovered from a human donor with melanoma. CDR3 DNA sequence: TGTGCCAGCAGTTCAAAGGGGGCCTACGAGCAGTACTTC. This sequence encodes CASSSKGAYEQYF.